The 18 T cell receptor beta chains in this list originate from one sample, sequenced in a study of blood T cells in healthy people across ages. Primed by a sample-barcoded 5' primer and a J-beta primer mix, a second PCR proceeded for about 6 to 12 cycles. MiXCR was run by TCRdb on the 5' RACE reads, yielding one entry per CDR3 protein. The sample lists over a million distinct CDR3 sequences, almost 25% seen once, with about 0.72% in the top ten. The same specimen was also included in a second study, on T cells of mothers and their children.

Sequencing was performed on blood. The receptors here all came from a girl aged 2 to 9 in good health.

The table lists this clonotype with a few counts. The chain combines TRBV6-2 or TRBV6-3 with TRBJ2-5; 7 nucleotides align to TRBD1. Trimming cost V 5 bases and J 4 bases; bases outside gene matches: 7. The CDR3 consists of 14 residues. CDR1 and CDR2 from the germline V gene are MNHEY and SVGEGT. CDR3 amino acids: CASSPRQGRETQYF. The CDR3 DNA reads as TGTGCCAGCAGTCCCAGACAGGGCCGAGAGACCCAGTACTTC.

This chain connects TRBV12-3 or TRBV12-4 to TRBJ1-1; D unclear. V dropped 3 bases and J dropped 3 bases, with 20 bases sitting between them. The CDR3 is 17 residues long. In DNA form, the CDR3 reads TGTGCCAGCAGTTTGGCATTCTCAGGATATAGTTACACTGAAGCTTTCTTT. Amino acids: CASSLAFSGYSYTEAFF.

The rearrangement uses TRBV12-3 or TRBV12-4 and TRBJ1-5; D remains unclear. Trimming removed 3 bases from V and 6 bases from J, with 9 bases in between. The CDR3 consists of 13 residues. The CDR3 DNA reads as TGTGCCAGCAGTTTTGGAGGGAGTCAGCCCCAGCATTTT. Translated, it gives CASSFGGSQPQHF.

The CDR3 region has the DNA TGTGCCAGCAGCTGGGGAGGGGGACCAGGGTCCACAGATACGCAGTATTTT. Translation gives CASSWGGGPGSTDTQYF. The V and J genes are TRBV5-5 and TRBJ2-3; TRBD2 is a possible D gene (7 bases). Germline V lookup: CDR1 SGHKS, CDR2 YYEKEE (reference sequence). V was trimmed by 3 bases and J by 2 bases, leaving 19 bases between them. The CDR3 covers 17 residues. The whole variable domain, remainder taken from reference TRBV5-5 and TRBJ2-3, is DAGVTQSPTHLIKTRGQQVTLRCSPISGHKSVSWYQQVLGQGPQFIFQYYEKEERGRGNFPDRFSARQFPNYSSELNVNALLLGDSALYLCASSWGGGPGSTDTQYFGPGTRLTVL.

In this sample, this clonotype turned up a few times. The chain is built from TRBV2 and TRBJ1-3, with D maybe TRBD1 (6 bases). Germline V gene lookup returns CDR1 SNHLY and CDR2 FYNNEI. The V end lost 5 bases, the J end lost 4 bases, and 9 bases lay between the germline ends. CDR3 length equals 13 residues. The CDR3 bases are TGTGCCAGCAGTACAGGGAGAGGAAACACCATATATTTT. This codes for CASSTGRGNTIYF.

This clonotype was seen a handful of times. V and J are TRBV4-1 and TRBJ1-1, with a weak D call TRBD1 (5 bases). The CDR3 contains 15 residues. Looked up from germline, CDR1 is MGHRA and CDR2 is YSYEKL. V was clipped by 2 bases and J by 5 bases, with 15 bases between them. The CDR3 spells CASSQIRGLGTEAFF. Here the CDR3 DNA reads TGCGCCAGCAGCCAAATACGGGGCCTGGGGACTGAAGCTTTCTTT.

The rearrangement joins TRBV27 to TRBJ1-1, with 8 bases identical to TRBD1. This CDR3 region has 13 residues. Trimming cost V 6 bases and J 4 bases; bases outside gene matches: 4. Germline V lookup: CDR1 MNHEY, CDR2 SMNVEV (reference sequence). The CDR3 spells CASRPQGGTEAFF. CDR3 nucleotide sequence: TGTGCCAGCAGACCACAGGGGGGCACTGAAGCTTTCTTT.

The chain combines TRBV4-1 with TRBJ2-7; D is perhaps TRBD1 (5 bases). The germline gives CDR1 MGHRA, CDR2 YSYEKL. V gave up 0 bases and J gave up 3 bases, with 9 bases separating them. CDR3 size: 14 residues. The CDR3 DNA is TGCGCCAGCAGCCAAGATACGGACAACTACGAGCAGTACTTC. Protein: CASSQDTDNYEQYF.

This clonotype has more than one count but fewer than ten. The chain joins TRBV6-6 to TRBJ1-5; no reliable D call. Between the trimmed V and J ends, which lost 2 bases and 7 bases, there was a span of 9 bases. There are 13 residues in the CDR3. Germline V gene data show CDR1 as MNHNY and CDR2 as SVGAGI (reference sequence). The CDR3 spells CASSYGSSQPQHF. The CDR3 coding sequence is TGTGCCAGCAGTTACGGTAGTTCCCAGCCCCAGCATTTT.

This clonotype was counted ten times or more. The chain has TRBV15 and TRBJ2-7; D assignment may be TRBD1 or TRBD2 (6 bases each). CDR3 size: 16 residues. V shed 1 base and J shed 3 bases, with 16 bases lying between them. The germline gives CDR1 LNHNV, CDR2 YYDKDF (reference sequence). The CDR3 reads CATSRVPGARLYEQYF. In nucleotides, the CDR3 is TGTGCCACCAGCAGAGTTCCGGGGGCAAGGCTCTACGAGCAGTACTTC.

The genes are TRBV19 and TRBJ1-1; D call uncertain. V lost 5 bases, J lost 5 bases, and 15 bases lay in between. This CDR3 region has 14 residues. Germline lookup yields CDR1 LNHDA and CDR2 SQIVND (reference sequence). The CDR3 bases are TGTGCCAGTAGTCCCTACGGGGAGGGAACTGAAGCTTTCTTT. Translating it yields CASSPYGEGTEAFF.

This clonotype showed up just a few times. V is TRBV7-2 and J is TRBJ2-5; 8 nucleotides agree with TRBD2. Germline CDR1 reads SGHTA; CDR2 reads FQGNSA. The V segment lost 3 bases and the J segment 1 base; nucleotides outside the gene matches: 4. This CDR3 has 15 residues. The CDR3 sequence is CASSFVGTSQETQYF. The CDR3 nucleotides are TGTGCCAGCAGCTTTGTCGGGACTAGCCAAGAGACCCAGTACTTC.

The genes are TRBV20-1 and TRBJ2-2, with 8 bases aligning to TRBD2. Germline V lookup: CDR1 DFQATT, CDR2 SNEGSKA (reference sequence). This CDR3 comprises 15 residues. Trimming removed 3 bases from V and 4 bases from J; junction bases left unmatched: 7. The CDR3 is CSASWRGVSTGELFF. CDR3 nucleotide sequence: TGCAGTGCTAGTTGGCGGGGGGTGAGCACCGGGGAGCTGTTTTTT.

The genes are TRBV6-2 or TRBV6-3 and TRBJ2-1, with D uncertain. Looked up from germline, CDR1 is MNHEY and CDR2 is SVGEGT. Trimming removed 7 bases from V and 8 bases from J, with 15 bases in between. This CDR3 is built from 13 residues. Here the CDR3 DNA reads TGTGCCAGCAATGCACTTGTCACCGATGAGCAGTTCTTC. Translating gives CASNALVTDEQFF.

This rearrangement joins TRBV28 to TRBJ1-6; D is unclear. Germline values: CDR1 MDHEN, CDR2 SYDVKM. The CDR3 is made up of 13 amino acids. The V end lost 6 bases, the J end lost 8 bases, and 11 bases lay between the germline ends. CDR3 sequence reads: CASSRPEDSPLHF. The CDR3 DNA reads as TGTGCCAGCAGCCGTCCCGAGGATTCACCCCTCCACTTT.

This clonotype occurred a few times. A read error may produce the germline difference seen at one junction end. The DNA for the CDR3 is TGTGCCAGCAGCCTCCCGGACCTGGGGGAAAAACTATTTTTT. Translated, it gives CASSLPDLGEKLFF. The chain joins TRBV14 to TRBJ1-4; the D gene is possibly TRBD1 (5 bases). CDR3 length: 14 residues. The V gene's germline CDR1 is SGHDN and CDR2 FVKESK. Combining the CDR3 with reference TRBV14 and TRBJ1-4 gives the whole variable domain EAGVTQFPSHSVIEKGQTVTLRCDPISGHDNLYWYRRVMGKEIKFLLHFVKESKQDESGMPNNRFLAERTGGTYSTLKVQPAELEDSGVYFCASSLPDLGEKLFFGSGTQLSVL.

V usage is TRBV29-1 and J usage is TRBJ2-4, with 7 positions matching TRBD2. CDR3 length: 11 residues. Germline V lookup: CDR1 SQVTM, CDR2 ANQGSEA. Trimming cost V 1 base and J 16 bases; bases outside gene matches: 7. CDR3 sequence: CSVEVGAGEYF. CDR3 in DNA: TGCAGCGTTGAAGTCGGGGCGGGAGAATACTTC.

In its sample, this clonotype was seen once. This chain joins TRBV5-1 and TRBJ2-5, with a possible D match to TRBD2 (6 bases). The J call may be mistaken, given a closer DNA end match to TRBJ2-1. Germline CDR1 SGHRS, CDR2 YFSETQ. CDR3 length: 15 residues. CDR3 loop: CASSLAVAEEGEQFF. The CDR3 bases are TGCGCCAGCAGCTTAGCGGTGGCGGAGGAGGGTGAGCAGTTCTTC.